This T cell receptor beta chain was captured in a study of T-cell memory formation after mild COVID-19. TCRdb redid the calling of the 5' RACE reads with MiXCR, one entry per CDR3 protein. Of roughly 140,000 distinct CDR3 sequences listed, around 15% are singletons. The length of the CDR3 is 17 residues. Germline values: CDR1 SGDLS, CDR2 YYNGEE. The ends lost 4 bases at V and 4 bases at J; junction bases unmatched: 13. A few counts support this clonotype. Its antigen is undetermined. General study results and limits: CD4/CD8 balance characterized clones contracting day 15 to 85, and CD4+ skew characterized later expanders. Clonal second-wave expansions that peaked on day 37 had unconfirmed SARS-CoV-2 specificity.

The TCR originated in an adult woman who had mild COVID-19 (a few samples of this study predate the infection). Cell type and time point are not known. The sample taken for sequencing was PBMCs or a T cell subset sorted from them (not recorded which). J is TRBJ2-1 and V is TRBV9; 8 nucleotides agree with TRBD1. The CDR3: CASSPSGWTGSYNEQFF. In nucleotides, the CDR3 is TGTGCCAGCAGCCCCAGCGGATGGACAGGGAGTTACAATGAGCAGTTCTTC.